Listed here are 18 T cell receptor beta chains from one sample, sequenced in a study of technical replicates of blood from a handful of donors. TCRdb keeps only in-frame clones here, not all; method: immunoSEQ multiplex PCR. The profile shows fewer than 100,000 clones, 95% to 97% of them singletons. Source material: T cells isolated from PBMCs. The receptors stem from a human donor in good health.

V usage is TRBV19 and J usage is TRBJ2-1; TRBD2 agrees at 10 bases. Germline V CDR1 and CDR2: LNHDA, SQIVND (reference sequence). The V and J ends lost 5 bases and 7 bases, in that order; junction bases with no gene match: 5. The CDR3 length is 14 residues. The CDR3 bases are TGTGCCAGTAGTCTTCTAGCGGGGGCGAATGAGCAGTTCTTC. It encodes CASSLLAGANEQFF.

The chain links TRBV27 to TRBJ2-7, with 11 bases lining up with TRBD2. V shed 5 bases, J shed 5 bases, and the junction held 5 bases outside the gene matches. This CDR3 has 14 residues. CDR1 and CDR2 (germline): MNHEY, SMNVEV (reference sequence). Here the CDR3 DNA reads TGTGCCAGCAGTGAGGGGACTAGCGGCCACGAGCAGTACTTC. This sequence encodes CASSEGTSGHEQYF.

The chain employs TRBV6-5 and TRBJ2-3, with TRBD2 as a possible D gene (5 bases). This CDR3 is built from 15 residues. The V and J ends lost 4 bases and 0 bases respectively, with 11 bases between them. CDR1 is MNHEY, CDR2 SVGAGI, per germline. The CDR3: CASSFGERSTDTQYF. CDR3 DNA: TGTGCCAGCAGTTTCGGGGAGCGCAGCACAGATACGCAGTATTTT.

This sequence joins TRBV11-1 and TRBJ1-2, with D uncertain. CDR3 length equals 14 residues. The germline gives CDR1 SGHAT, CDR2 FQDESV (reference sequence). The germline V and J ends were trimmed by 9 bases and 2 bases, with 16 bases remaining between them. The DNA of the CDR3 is TGTGCCAGTACTTCCGGCAGGCCCAACTATGGCTACACCTTC. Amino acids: CASTSGRPNYGYTF.

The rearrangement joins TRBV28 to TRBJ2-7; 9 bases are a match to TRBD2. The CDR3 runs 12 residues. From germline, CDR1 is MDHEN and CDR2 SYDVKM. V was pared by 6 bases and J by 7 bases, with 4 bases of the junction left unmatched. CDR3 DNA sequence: TGTGCCAGCAGCGGACTAGCGAAGGAGCAGTACTTC. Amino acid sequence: CASSGLAKEQYF.

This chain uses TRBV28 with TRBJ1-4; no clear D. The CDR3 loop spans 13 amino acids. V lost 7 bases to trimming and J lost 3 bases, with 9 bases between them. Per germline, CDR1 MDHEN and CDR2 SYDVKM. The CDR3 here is CASNGQSNEKLFF. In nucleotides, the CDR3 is TGTGCCAGCAATGGGCAGTCTAATGAAAAACTGTTTTTT.

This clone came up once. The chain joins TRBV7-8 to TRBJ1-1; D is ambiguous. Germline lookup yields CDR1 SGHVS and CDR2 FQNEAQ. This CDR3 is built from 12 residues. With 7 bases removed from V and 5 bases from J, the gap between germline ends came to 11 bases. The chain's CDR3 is CASTRGGTEAFF. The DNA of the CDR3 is TGTGCCAGCACCCGTGGCGGAACTGAAGCTTTCTTT.

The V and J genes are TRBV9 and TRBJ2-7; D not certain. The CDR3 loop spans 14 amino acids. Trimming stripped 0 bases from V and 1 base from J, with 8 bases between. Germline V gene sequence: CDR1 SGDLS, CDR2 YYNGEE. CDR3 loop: CASSVGLYSYEQYF. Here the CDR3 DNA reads TGTGCCAGCAGCGTAGGTCTCTATTCCTACGAGCAGTACTTC.

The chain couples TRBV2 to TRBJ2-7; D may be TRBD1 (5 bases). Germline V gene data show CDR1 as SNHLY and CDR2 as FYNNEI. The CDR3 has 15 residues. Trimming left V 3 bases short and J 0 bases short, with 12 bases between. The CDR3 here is CASSDRDSSSYEQYF. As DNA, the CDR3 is TGTGCCAGCAGTGATAGAGACAGTAGCTCCTACGAGCAGTACTTC.

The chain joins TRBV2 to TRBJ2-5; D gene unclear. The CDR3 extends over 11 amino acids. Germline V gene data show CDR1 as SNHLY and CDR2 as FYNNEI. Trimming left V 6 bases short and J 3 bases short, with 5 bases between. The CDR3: CASRAEETQYF. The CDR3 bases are TGTGCCAGCAGGGCTGAAGAGACCCAGTACTTC.

The chain's CDR3 is CASSSGQPNTEAFF. The CDR3 DNA follows: TGTGCCAGCAGCTCGGGACAGCCGAACACTGAAGCTTTCTTT. The V call is TRBV7-9, the J call TRBJ1-1, with 7 bases that match TRBD1. Germline V CDR1 and CDR2: SEHNR, FQNEAQ (reference sequence). Unmatched junction bases numbered 3, after V lost 4 bases and J lost 1 base. The CDR3 runs to 14 residues.

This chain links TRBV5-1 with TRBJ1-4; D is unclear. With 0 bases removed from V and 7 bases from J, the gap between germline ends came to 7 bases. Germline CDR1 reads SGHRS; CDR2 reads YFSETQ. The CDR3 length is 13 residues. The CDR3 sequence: CASSLEIGEKLFF. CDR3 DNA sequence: TGCGCCAGCAGCTTGGAAATCGGTGAAAAACTGTTTTTT.

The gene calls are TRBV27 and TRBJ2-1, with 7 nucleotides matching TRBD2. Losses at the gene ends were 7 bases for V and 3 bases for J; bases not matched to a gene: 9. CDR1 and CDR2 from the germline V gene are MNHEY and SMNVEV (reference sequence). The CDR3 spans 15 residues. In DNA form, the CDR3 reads TGTGCCAGCACCTACTCGGGAGGCGGCTACAATGAGCAGTTCTTC. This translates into CASTYSGGGYNEQFF.

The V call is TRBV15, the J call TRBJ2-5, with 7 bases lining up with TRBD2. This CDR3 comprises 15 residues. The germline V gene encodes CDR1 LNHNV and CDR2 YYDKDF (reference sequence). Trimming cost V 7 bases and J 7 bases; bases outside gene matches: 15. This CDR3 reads CATITPGLREGTQYF. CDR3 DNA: TGTGCCACCATCACTCCGGGACTACGTGAAGGGACCCAGTACTTC.

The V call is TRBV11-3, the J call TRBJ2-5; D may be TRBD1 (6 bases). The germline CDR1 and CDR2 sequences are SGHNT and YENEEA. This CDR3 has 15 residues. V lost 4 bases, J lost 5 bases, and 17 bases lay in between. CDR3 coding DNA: TGTGCCAGCAGCTCCCGCACAGGGCACACTGAGACCCAGTACTTC. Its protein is CASSSRTGHTETQYF.

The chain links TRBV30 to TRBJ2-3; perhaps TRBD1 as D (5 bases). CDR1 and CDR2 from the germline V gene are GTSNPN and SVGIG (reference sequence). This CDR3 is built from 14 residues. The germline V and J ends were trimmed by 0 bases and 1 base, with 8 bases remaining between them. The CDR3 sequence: CAWSVSRGTDTQYF. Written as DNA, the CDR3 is TGTGCCTGGAGTGTGAGCAGGGGCACAGATACGCAGTATTTT.

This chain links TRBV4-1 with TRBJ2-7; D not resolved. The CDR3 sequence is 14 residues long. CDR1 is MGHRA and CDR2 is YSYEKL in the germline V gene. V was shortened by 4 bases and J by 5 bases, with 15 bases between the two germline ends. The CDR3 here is CASSPNFQVHEQYF. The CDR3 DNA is TGCGCCAGCAGCCCGAACTTTCAAGTCCACGAGCAGTACTTC.

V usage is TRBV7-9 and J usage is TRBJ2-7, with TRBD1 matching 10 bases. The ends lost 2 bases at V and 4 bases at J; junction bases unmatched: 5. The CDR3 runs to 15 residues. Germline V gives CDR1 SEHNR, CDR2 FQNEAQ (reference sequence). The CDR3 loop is CASSLTGQGTYEQYF. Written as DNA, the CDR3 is TGTGCCAGCAGCTTAACGGGACAGGGGACGTACGAGCAGTACTTC.